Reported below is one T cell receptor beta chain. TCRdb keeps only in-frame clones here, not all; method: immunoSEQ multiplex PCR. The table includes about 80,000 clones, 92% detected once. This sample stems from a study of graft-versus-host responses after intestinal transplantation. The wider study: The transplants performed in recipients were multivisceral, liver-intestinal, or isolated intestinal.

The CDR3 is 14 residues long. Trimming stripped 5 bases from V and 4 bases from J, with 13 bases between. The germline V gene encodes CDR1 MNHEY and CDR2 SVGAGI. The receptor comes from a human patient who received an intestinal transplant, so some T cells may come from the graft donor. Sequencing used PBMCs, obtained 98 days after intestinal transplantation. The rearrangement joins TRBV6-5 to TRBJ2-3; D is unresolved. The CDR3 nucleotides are TGTGCCAGCAGTGAAGGTTCAGTCCCAGATACGCAGTATTTT. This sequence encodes CASSEGSVPDTQYF.